The clone carrying this T cell receptor beta chain was seen only once. Its target is not known. The repertoire was sequenced with immunoSEQ multiplex PCR; TCRdb's copy has only in-frame clones and lacks some. Of tens of thousands of clones listed, about 87% are singletons. No patient escaped relapse after autologous stem cell transplantation, and brentuximab vedotin exposure varied. This specimen belongs to a study of PD-1 blockade in classical Hodgkin lymphoma. General study points: Newly diagnosed patients were reported to start with lower TCR diversity than healthy donors. By C4D1, CD4+ diversity increased significantly, especially in complete responders. Lower baseline TCR diversity marked trial partial responders and progressors. Initiation of nivolumab under 1 year after ASCT led to exclusion of patients.

The TCR originated in a human donor with classical Hodgkin lymphoma. Source: peripheral blood mononuclear cells (PBMCs), taken at baseline.

The CDR3 nucleotides read TGTGCCAGCAGCTTAGGGCTAGCGGGAGCTAGTGAGACCCAGTACTTC. Translation gives CASSLGLAGASETQYF. This chain joins TRBV7-9 and TRBJ2-5, with 10 bases that match TRBD2. Per the germline V gene, CDR1 is SEHNR and CDR2 is FQNEAQ (reference sequence). The J segment lost 5 bases and the V segment lost 1 base, leaving 7 bases of the junction unmatched. The CDR3 length is 16 residues.